The clone carrying this T cell receptor (beta chain) showed up just a few times. Its target is unknown. The data were taken from a study of response to subunit inactivated influenza vaccine. Whole-study results and caveats: Each seasonal influenza vaccination, the authors suggested, recruits few new T cells.

From the RT-PCR reads, TCRdb called clonotypes with MiXCR, one entry per CDR3 protein. The repertoire holds 700,000 to 900,000 distinct CDR3 sequences, approximately 21% seen once, with more than 8.5% in the top ten. The sample consisted of PBMCs from blood, taken 5 days after vaccination. This receptor was identified in a man aged 50 to 60 who received an inactivated influenza vaccine.

DNA for the CDR3: TGTGCCACCGGGGGCGGGGGAAAGACCCACGAGCAGTACTTC. It specifies CATGGGGKTHEQYF. The V call is TRBV24-1, the J call TRBJ2-7; perhaps TRBD2 as D (7 bases). The germline V gene has CDR1 KGHDR and CDR2 SFDVKD. This CDR3 has 14 amino acids. Trimming took 9 bases from V and 5 from J, leaving 19 bases between them.